This TCR beta chain was identified in a study of cytomegalovirus exposure and HLA in healthy donors. This clone was recorded only once. Amplification used 60 Vbeta primers and 13 Jbeta primers. The protocol was immunoSEQ multiplex PCR, while the TCRdb copy is restricted to in-frame clones and leaves out a portion. Among more than 95,000 clones, 83% were seen once, and the ten largest hold 3.6%. Trimming left V 3 bases short and J 0 bases short, with 8 bases between. CDR3 length equals 14 residues. Germline CDR1 KGHSH, CDR2 LQKENI. The clonotype comes from a woman between 40 and 55 years old in good health and CMV-seropositive. The gene calls are TRBV18 and TRBJ1-1; a possible D gene is TRBD1 (5 bases). Sequenced sample: PBMCs. CDR3 amino acids: CASSPKGMNTEAFF. CDR3 nucleotides: TGTGCCAGCTCACCGAAGGGGATGAACACTGAAGCTTTCTTT. The complete variable domain, with remaining parts taken from reference TRBV18 and TRBJ1-1, reads NAGVMQNPRHLVRRRGQEARLRCSPMKGHSHVYWYRQLPEEGLKFMVYLQKENIIDESGMPKERFSAEFPKEGPSILRIQQVVRGDSAAYFCASSPKGMNTEAFFGQGTRLTVV.